This record concerns one T cell receptor (beta chain) sequence. The antigen this receptor binds is unknown. Base qualities were left out, and no much larger clone turns up one base away. TCRbeta CDR3 regions were amplified from genomic DNA by means of the immunoSEQ Assay, a bias-controlled multiplex PCR. The paper's processing steps were these. The number of nucleated cells in each sample was estimated by amplification of reference gene primers within the assay. To quantify the absolute abundance of each unique TCRbeta CDR3 rearrangement, sequence reads were collapsed and filtered. Productive Simpson clonality was computed per sample as the square root of Simpson's diversity index over productive rearrangements. Drawn from immuneACCESS, this table holds only the in-frame rearrangements with V and J called that TCRdb kept. Clones are partly lost; checked studies trace under half to an unresolved V gene and leave the rest unexplained. That table supplies the V and J calls and clone size; D and trimming were determined from the DNA. The sample table holds about 220,000 clones, of which 82% were seen once. Together, the top ten hold 3% to 4% of the sample.

This record comes from a study of blood T cell repertoires in COVID-19 (dated by TCRdb to the early 2020s). Concerning the study at large: Samples covering the acute and convalescent phases of COVID-19 were provided by collaborators in the United States, Italy and Spain. The material from the prospective study consisted of cDNA or gDNA derived from T cells, B-cell-depleted T cells, or PBMCs. Subjects who had been exposed to COVID-19, were actively infected with it, or had recovered from it provided the deeply sampled blood TCRbeta repertoires that made up the dataset. The repertoires were released in a freely available public database meant as a resource for research on the immune response to SARS-CoV-2. The samples were drawn from two sources: the first 160 participants of the ongoing ImmuneRACE study, and about 1,300 subjects contributed by 6 global collaborators. Sample metadata almost always included a de-identified subject ID, COVID-19 status, age in years and sex. HLA class I and class II types, where available, came from metadata supplied by the sample provider rather than from assay-based typing. What the study reported, not specific to this receptor: Clinical and demographic metadata were provided uncurated, with the amount varying by source and participant.

The V and J ends are trimmed by 8 bases and 3 bases, leaving 12 bases between them. The CDR3 holds 13 amino acids from the cysteine to the phenylalanine. Only CDR3 DNA is held: 39 bases, read in frame from base 1. Participants in the prospective study were aged about 18 to 100 years, lived in about two dozen United States geographic areas, and enrolled through a virtual design. In the prospective study, participants were assigned to cohorts based on the clinical history participants reported in a screening survey and a study questionnaire. For ImmuneRACE Cohort 3, a participant was defined as recovered based on two consecutive negative NP/OP PCR tests, clearance by a healthcare professional, or resolution of symptoms. In the prospective study, whole blood, serum and a nasopharyngeal or oropharyngeal swab were collected from each participant by mobile phlebotomists. Additional blood draws and questionnaires over a roughly two-month period could optionally be provided by prospective study participants. Before DNA extraction, blood samples from the prospective study were shipped at room temperature or frozen.

The chain employs TRBV12-3 or TRBV12-4 and TRBJ2-3; TRBD1 is a weak D gene call, 8 bases matching. The clonotype originates from a woman aged 55-69 years who had recovered from COVID-19. The specimen sequenced was PBMCs or T cells enriched from blood (not recorded which). At the DNA level, the sequence is TGTGCCAGCCAACAGGGGGGGACAGATACGCAGTATTTT. Its protein product is CASQQGGTDTQYF.